The source of this T cell receptor beta chain is a study of blood T cell repertoires in COVID-19. The wider study: Specimens from acute and convalescent COVID-19 originated in the United States, Italy and Spain.

Original data processing: Amplification with reference gene primers provided the estimates of nucleated cell counts. Some clones are missing from TCRdb's copy, which holds only in-frame ones; the method was immunoSEQ multiplex PCR. V and J calls and clone size come straight from that table; D and trimming were deduced from the DNA. Of about 370,000 clones in the sample, 89% are singletons; the top ten hold about 3%. The CDR3 is 14 residues long. V was trimmed by 4 bases and J by 2 bases, leaving 11 bases between them. Germline CDR1 and CDR2: SGHTA and FQGNSA. This receptor was taken from a woman in her 30s with COVID-19, enrolled during active disease. Sequenced input: peripheral blood. V and J are TRBV7-2 and TRBJ1-2; D gene uncertain. The CDR3 coding sequence is TGTGCCAGCAGCTCAATATGGGAGAACTATGGCTACACCTTC. Protein product: CASSSIWENYGYTF.